A selection of T cell receptor beta chains follows, all from one sample in a study of blood T cell repertoires in COVID-19. TCRdb keeps only in-frame clones here, not all; method: immunoSEQ multiplex PCR. The sample has about 380,000 clones; more than 70% are singletons. The sequenced sample consisted of PBMCs or T cells enriched from blood (not recorded which). These receptors were taken from a woman aged 18-29 years who had recovered from COVID-19. The CDR3 runs from the conserved cysteine through the conserved F or W. D genes are given only for firm matches. Not all rows give a size; the values are once, few, many and, for expanded clones, a class.

clone size	J gene	D gene	V gene	CDR3 DNA	CDR3 protein
NA	TRBJ2-7	NA	TRBV19	TGTGCCAGTAGGTTGGCAGCCCCTGGAGGCTCCTACGAGCAGTACTTC	CASRLAAPGGSYEQYF
NA	TRBJ2-7	NA	TRBV6-5	TGTGCCAGCAGCCGGGCGGGCGAGCAGTACTTC	CASSRAGEQYF
NA	TRBJ2-3	NA	TRBV28	TGTGCCAGCAGTTTAGGTACGGAGAGGTCAGATACGCAGTATTTT	CASSLGTERSDTQYF
NA	TRBJ1-5	NA	TRBV4-2	TGTGCCAGCAGCCCTTCCGTGGGGGGGAATAGCAATCAGCCCCAGCATTTT	CASSPSVGGNSNQPQHF
once	TRBJ1-1	TRBD1	TRBV3-1/TRBV3-2	TGTGCCAGCAGAGGGACAGGGGAGACTGAAGCTTTCTTT	CASRGTGETEAFF
NA	TRBJ1-6	NA	TRBV30	TGTGCCTGGCGACAGATATTTTTTACAGGGATGACTTCACCCCTCCACTTT	CAWRQIFFTGMTSPLHF
NA	TRBJ2-7	TRBD1	TRBV11-2	TGTGCCAGCAGCCCGGACAGGTCCTACGAGCAGTACTTC	CASSPDRSYEQYF
NA	TRBJ2-2	TRBD1	TRBV9	TGTGCCAGCAGCAGGGCGACAGGGACAGTGAAGACCGGGGAGCTGTTTTTT	CASSRATGTVKTGELFF
NA	TRBJ1-1	NA	TRBV10-3	TGTGCCATCAGTGAAACAGGGCTGAACACTGAAGCTTTCTTT	CAISETGLNTEAFF
few	TRBJ2-7	NA	TRBV5-6	TGTGCCAGCAGCTTTCTCGCGTACGAGCAGTACTTC	CASSFLAYEQYF
once	TRBJ1-1	NA	TRBV3-1/TRBV3-2	TGTGCCAGCAGCCCCACAGGGCGGACTGAAGCTTTCTTT	CASSPTGRTEAFF
once	TRBJ1-5	NA	TRBV21-1	TGTGCCAGCAGCAAAGCGGAGCAGCCCCAGCATTTT	CASSKAEQPQHF
NA	TRBJ2-5	TRBD2	TRBV2	TGTGCCAGCAGTGAGTTCGGTATACGGGAGGTCCAGTACTTC	CASSEFGIREVQYF
NA	TRBJ1-1	NA	TRBV20-1	TGCAGCGTAAGGGAGGACACTGAAGCTTTCTTT	CSVREDTEAFF
once	TRBJ1-4	NA	TRBV4-3	TGCGCCAGCAGCCTATACCGGGTAGACGAAAAACTGTTTTTT	CASSLYRVDEKLFF
NA	TRBJ1-2	NA	TRBV5-4	TGTGCCAGCAGCTTGGGGGCGGTCAGGGATGGGTCTGCGAGGGGCTACACCTTC	CASSLGAVRDGSARGYTF
NA	TRBJ2-7	TRBD2	TRBV7-9	TGTGCCAGCAGCTTAGGTAGGGGACTAGCGGCCTACGAGCAGTACTTC	CASSLGRGLAAYEQYF